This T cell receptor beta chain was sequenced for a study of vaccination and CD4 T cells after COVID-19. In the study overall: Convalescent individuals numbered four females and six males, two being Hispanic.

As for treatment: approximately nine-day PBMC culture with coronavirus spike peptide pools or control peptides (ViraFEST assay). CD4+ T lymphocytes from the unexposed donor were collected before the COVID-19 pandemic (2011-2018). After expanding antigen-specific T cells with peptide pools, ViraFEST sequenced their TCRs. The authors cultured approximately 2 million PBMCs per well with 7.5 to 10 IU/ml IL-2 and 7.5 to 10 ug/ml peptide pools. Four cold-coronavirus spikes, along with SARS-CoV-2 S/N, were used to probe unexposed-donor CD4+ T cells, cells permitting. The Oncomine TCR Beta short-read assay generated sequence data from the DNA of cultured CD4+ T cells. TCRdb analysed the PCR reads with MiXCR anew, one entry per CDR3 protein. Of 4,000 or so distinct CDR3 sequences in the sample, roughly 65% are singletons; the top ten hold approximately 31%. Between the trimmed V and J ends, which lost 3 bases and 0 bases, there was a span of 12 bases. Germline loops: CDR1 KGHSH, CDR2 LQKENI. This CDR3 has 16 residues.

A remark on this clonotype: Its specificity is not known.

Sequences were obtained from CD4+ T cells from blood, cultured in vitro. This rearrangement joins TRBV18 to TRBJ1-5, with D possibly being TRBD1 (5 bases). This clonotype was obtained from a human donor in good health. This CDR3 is CASSPGLGDSNQPQHF. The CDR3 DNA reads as TGTGCCAGCTCACCGGGGCTAGGGGATAGCAATCAGCCCCAGCATTTT. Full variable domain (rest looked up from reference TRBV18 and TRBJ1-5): NAGVMQNPRHLVRRRGQEARLRCSPMKGHSHVYWYRQLPEEGLKFMVYLQKENIIDESGMPKERFSAEFPKEGPSILRIQQVVRGDSAAYFCASSPGLGDSNQPQHFGDGTRLSIL.